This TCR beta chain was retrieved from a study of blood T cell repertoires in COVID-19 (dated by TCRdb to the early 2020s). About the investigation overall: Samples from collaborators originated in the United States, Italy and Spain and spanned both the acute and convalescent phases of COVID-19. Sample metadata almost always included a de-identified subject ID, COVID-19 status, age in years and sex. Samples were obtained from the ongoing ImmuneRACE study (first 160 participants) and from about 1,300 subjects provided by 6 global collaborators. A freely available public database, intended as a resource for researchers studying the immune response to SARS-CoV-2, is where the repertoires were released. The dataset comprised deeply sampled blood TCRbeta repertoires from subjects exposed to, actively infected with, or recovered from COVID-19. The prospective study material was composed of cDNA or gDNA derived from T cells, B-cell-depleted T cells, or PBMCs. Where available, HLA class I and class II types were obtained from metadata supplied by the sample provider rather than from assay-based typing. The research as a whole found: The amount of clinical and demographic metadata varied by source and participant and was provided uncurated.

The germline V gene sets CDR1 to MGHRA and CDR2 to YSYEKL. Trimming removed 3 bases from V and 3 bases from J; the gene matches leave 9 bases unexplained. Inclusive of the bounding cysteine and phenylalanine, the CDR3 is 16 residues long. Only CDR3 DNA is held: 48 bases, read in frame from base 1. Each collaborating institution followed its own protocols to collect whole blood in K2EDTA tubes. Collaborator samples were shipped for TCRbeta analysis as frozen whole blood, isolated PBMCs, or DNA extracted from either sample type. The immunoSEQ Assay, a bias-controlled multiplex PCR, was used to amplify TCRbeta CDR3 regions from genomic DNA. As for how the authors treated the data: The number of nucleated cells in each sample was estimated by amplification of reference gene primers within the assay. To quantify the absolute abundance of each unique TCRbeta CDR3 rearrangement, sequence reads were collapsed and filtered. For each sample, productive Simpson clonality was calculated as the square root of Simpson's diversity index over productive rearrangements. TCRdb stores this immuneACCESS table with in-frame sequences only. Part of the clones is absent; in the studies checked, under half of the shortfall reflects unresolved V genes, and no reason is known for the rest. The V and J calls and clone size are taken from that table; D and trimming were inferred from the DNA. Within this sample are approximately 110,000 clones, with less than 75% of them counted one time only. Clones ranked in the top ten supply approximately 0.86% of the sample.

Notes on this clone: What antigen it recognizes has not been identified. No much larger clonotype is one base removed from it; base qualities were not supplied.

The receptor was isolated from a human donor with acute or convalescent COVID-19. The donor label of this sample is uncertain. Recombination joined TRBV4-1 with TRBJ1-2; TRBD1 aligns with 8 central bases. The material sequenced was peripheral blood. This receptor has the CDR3 CASSHRDRGVDYGYTF. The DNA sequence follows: TGCGCCAGCAGCCACCGAGACAGGGGTGTTGACTATGGCTACACCTTC.